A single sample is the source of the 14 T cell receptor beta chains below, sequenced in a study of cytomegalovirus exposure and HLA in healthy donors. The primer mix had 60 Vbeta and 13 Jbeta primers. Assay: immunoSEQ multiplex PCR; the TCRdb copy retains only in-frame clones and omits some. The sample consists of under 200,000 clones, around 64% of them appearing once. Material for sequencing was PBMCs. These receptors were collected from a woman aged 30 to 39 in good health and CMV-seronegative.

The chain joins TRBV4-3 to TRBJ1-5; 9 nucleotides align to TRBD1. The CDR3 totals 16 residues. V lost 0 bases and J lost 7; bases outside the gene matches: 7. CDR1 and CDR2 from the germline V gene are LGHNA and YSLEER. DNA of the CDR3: TGCGCCAGCAGCCAAGATCGGGGACAGGGAGGCCAGCCCCAGCATTTT. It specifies CASSQDRGQGGQPQHF.

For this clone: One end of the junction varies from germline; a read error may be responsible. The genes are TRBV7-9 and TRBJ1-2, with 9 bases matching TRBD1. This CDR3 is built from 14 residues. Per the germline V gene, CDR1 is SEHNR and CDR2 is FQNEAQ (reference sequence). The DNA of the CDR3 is TGTTCCAGCAGCTCCCGGGACAGGGTCTATGGCTACACCTTC. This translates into CSSSSRDRVYGYTF.

This chain's CDR3 is CASSQRGGTDTQYF. In nucleotides, the CDR3 is TGTGCCAGCAGCCAGCGGGGGGGCACAGATACGCAGTATTTT. The chain uses TRBV7-2 and TRBJ2-3; 9 bases agree with TRBD2. The length of the CDR3 is 14 residues. V was clipped by 5 bases and J by 1 base; unmatched bases: 1. Germline V CDR1 and CDR2: SGHTA, FQGNSA.

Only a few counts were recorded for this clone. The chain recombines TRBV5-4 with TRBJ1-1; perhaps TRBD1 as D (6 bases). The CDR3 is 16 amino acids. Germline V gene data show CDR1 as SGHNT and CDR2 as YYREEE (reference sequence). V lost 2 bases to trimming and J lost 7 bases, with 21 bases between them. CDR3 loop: CASSFGGPAEKGEAFF. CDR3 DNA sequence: TGTGCCAGCAGCTTCGGGGGGCCGGCCGAAAAGGGTGAAGCTTTCTTT.

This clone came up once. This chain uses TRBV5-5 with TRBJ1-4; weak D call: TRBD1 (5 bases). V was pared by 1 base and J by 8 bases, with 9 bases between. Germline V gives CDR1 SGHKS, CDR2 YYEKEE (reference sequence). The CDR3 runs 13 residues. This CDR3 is CASSLTTAEKLFF. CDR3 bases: TGTGCCAGCAGCTTGACGACAGCGGAAAAACTGTTTTTT.

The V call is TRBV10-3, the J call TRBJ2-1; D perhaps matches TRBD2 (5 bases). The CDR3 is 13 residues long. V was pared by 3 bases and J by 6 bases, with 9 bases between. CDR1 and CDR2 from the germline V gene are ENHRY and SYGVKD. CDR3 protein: CAISDRESNEQFF. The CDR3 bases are TGTGCCATCAGTGATAGGGAGAGCAATGAGCAGTTCTTC.

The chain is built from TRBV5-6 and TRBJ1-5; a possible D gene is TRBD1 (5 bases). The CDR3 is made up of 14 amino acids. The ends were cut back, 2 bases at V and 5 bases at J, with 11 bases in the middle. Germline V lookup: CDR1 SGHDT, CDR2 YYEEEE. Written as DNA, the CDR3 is TGTGCCAGCAGCTTTGGCAGGGTACATCAGCCCCAGCATTTT. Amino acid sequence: CASSFGRVHQPQHF.

CDR3 coding DNA: TGTGCCAGCAGCAATGACAGGGGAGGCACTGAAGCTTTCTTT. It specifies CASSNDRGGTEAFF. V usage is TRBV7-2 and J usage is TRBJ1-1, with TRBD1 matching 8 bases. V shed 5 bases and J 4 bases; nucleotides not matched to a gene: 6. CDR1 and CDR2 (germline): SGHTA, FQGNSA. The CDR3 runs 14 residues.

This chain's CDR3 is CASSPPRTGQSGNTIYF. The CDR3 coding sequence is TGTGCCAGCAGCCCCCCCCGGACAGGCCAATCTGGAAACACCATATATTTT. The chain has TRBV7-9 and TRBJ1-3, with 7 bases matching TRBD1. The length of the CDR3 is 17 residues. After removal of 5 bases from V and 1 base from J, the junction contained 11 bases not matched to a gene. From germline, CDR1 is SEHNR and CDR2 FQNEAQ (reference sequence).

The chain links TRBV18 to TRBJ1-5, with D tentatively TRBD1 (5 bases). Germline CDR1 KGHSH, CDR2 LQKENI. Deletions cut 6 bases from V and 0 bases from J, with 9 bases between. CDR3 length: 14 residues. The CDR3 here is CASSGAHSNQPQHF. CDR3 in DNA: TGTGCCAGCTCTGGGGCCCATAGCAATCAGCCCCAGCATTTT. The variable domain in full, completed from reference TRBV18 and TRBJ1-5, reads NAGVMQNPRHLVRRRGQEARLRCSPMKGHSHVYWYRQLPEEGLKFMVYLQKENIIDESGMPKERFSAEFPKEGPSILRIQQVVRGDSAAYFCASSGAHSNQPQHFGDGTRLSIL.

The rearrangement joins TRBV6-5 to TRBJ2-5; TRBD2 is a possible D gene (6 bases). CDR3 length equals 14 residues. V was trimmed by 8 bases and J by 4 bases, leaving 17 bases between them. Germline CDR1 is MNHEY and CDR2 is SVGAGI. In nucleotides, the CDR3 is TGTGCCAGCGCCTATGGGGGGAGCCTAGAGACCCAGTACTTC. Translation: CASAYGGSLETQYF.

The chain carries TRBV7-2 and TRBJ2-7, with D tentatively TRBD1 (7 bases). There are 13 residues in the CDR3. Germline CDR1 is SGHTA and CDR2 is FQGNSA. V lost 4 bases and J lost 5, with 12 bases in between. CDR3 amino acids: CASSSPGGHEQYF. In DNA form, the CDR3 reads TGTGCCAGCAGCTCCCCAGGGGGGCACGAGCAGTACTTC.

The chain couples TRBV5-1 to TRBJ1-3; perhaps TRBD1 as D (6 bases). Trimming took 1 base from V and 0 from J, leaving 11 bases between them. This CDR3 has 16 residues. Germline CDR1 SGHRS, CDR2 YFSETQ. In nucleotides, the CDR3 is TGCGCCAGCAGCTTGCAGGGGCCGAGCTCTGGAAACACCATATATTTT. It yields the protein CASSLQGPSSGNTIYF.

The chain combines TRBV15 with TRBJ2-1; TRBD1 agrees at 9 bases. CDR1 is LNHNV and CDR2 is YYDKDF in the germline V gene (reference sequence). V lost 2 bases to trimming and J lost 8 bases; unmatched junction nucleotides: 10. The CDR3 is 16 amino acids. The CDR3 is CATSRKKGQGSHEQFF. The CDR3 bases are TGTGCCACCAGCAGAAAAAAGGGACAGGGTAGCCATGAGCAGTTCTTC.